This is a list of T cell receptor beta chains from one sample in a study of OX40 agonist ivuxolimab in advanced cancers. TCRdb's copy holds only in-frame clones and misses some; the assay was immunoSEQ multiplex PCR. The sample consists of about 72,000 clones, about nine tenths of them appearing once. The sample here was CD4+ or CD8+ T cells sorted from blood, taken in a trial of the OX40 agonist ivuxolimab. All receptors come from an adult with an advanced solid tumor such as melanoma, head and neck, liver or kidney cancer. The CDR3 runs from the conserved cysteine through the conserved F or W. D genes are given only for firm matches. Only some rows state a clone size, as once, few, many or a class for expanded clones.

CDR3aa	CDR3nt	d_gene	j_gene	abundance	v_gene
CASSLRAGDGYTF	TGTGCCAGCAGCTTACGGGCGGGGGATGGCTACACCTTC	-	TRBJ1-2	-	TRBV7-9
CASSLDQEVSSYEQYF	TGTGCCAGCAGCTTGGACCAGGAGGTGAGCTCCTACGAGCAGTACTTC	-	TRBJ2-7	-	TRBV7-6
CASKKLSSGNTIYF	TGTGCCAGCAAAAAACTGTCCTCTGGAAACACCATATATTTT	-	TRBJ1-3	-	TRBV6-1
CASSVEGGRQPQHF	TGTGCCAGCAGCGTAGAAGGGGGAAGGCAGCCCCAGCATTTT	-	TRBJ1-5	-	TRBV9
CASSLTHGNTIYF	TGTGCCAGCAGTTTAACGCATGGAAACACCATATATTTT	-	TRBJ1-3	-	TRBV28
CASSESGRTEAFF	TGTGCCAGCAGTGAGAGTGGCCGAACTGAAGCTTTCTTT	-	TRBJ1-1	-	TRBV6-4
CASSYSLQNEQFF	TGTGCCAGCAGTTACTCTCTACAGAATGAGCAGTTCTTC	-	TRBJ2-1	-	TRBV6-5
CASSPAGTSLSGANVLTF	TGTGCCAGCTCACCGGCCGGGACATCCCTCTCTGGGGCCAACGTCCTGACTTTC	-	TRBJ2-6	-	TRBV18
CASSPWTGVFYEQYF	TGTGCCAGCAGCCCTTGGACAGGGGTTTTCTACGAGCAGTACTTC	TRBD1	TRBJ2-7	once	TRBV7-9
CASSLQGNTNYGYTF	TGTGCCAGCAGCTTACAGGGGAATACTAACTATGGCTACACCTTC	-	TRBJ1-2	-	TRBV7-3
CASSDNSGGTNEKLFF	TGTGCCAGCAGCGACAATTCAGGGGGAACTAATGAAAAACTGTTTTTT	TRBD1	TRBJ1-4	-	TRBV7-9
CASSLGLAEAGTQYF	TGTGCCAGCAGTTTGGGACTAGCGGAAGCTGGTACGCAGTATTTT	TRBD2	TRBJ2-3	-	TRBV28
CASNGGGETQYF	TGTGCCAGCAACGGGGGGGGCGAGACCCAGTACTTC	TRBD2	TRBJ2-5	once	TRBV7-9
CASSYDRGRTEAFF	TGTGCCAGCAGCTATGACAGGGGCAGAACTGAAGCTTTCTTT	TRBD1	TRBJ1-1	-	TRBV5-4
CASSFGTAEAFF	TGTGCCAGCAGTTTTGGGACGGCCGAAGCTTTCTTT	-	TRBJ1-1	-	TRBV7-8
CASSYSDSNEQFF	TGTGCCAGCAGTTACTCGGACAGCAATGAGCAGTTCTTC	-	TRBJ2-1	-	TRBV6-5
CASSVGGGWSYEQYF	TGTGCCAGCAGCGTAGGCGGGGGCTGGTCCTACGAGCAGTACTTC	-	TRBJ2-7	-	TRBV9
CASESLDTQYF	TGTGCCAGCGAGTCTCTTGATACGCAGTATTTT	-	TRBJ2-3	once	TRBV7-9
CASSSGGTIGNEQFF	TGTGCCAGCAGCTCAGGGGGGACTATTGGGAATGAGCAGTTCTTC	-	TRBJ2-1	-	TRBV7-2
CASSEGTGEADTQYF	TGTGCCAGCAGTGAAGGGACAGGGGAAGCAGATACGCAGTATTTT	TRBD1	TRBJ2-3	-	TRBV2
CAWSDYGIGNTEAFF	TGTGCCTGGAGTGATTACGGGATCGGGAACACTGAAGCTTTCTTT	-	TRBJ1-1	-	TRBV30
CAISGLSGNTEAFF	TGTGCCATCAGTGGGTTATCAGGGAACACTGAAGCTTTCTTT	-	TRBJ1-1	-	TRBV10-3
CASSLYSPTGSNQPQHF	TGTGCCAGCAGTTTATATTCACCGACCGGGAGCAATCAGCCCCAGCATTTT	-	TRBJ1-5	-	TRBV27
CASTGTGAVDEQFF	TGTGCCAGCACCGGGACAGGGGCGGTGGATGAGCAGTTCTTC	TRBD1	TRBJ2-1	few	TRBV9
CASSLVGAAEQYF	TGTGCCAGCAGCTTGGTGGGAGCCGCCGAGCAGTACTTC	-	TRBJ2-7	-	TRBV5-5
CASSDARQDGYTF	TGTGCCAGCAGCGACGCCCGGCAGGATGGCTACACCTTC	-	TRBJ1-2	-	TRBV6-5
CASGQATGGDYGYTF	TGTGCTAGTGGTCAGGCGACAGGGGGCGACTATGGCTACACCTTC	TRBD1	TRBJ1-2	-	TRBV12-5
CASSERDGPRYDNTGELFF	TGTGCCAGCAGCGAGCGGGACGGACCCCGTTATGATAACACCGGGGAGCTGTTTTTT	TRBD2	TRBJ2-2	-	TRBV9
CASSAPGQLNEKLFF	TGTGCCAGCAGCGCCCCGGGACAGCTTAATGAAAAACTGTTTTTT	TRBD1	TRBJ1-4	-	TRBV9
CASSQEGFSYEQYF	TGTGCCAGCAGCCAAGAGGGTTTTTCCTACGAGCAGTACTTC	-	TRBJ2-7	-	TRBV4-2
CASSPSGREQFF	TGTGCCAGCAGTCCCAGCGGGCGCGAGCAGTTCTTC	-	TRBJ2-1	-	TRBV11-3
CASGGRYNEQFF	TGTGCCAGCGGGGGGAGATACAATGAGCAGTTCTTC	-	TRBJ2-1	-	TRBV6-5
CSVEIGTGTGSTDTQYF	TGCAGCGTTGAAATCGGGACCGGGACAGGGAGCACAGATACGCAGTATTTT	TRBD1	TRBJ2-3	-	TRBV29-1
CASSTDGEQFF	TGTGCCAGCAGCACCGATGGCGAGCAGTTCTTC	-	TRBJ2-1	-	TRBV27
CASSPSLLSYEQYF	TGTGCCAGCAGTCCGTCGTTACTTAGCTACGAGCAGTACTTC	-	TRBJ2-7	-	TRBV5-4
CASGLGHEAFF	TGTGCTAGTGGTTTGGGACACGAAGCTTTCTTT	-	TRBJ1-1	-	TRBV12-5
CASSFSGSAYEQYF	TGTGCCAGCAGTTTTAGCGGGAGCGCCTACGAGCAGTACTTC	TRBD2	TRBJ2-7	-	TRBV27
CASSIVPGTEAFF	TGTGCCAGTAGTATAGTACCGGGAACTGAAGCTTTCTTT	-	TRBJ1-1	-	TRBV19
CASSQESQPQHF	TGTGCCAGCAGTCAGGAAAGTCAGCCCCAGCATTTT	-	TRBJ1-5	-	TRBV6-6
CASSLEAGGGYNEQFF	TGTGCCAGCAGCTTGGAAGCGGGGGGCGGCTACAATGAGCAGTTCTTC	TRBD2	TRBJ2-1	-	TRBV5-4
CASSLSWRPSSYEQYF	TGTGCCAGCAGTTTGTCTTGGAGACCTTCCTCCTACGAGCAGTACTTC	-	TRBJ2-7	-	TRBV27
CASSVDRFGNTIYF	TGTGCCAGCAGCGTAGATAGGTTTGGAAACACCATATATTTT	-	TRBJ1-3	-	TRBV9
CASSVPLPDYGYTF	TGTGCCAGCAGTGTCCCCCTTCCAGACTATGGCTACACCTTC	-	TRBJ1-2	-	TRBV4-2
CASSLVQVSTDTQYF	TGTGCCAGCAGCTTGGTACAGGTTAGCACAGATACGCAGTATTTT	-	TRBJ2-3	-	TRBV5-5
CASSQEGAGTEAFF	TGCGCCAGCAGCCAAGAGGGTGCGGGCACTGAAGCTTTCTTT	-	TRBJ1-1	-	TRBV4-1
CASSLWGTGYEQYF	TGTGCCAGCAGCTTATGGGGGACAGGCTACGAGCAGTACTTC	TRBD1	TRBJ2-7	-	TRBV7-3
CASSSGLAGERDEQFF	TGTGCCAGCAGCTCGGGACTAGCGGGAGAACGGGATGAGCAGTTCTTC	TRBD2	TRBJ2-1	-	TRBV7-9
CASSQADTAGHLNEKLFF	TGCGCCAGCAGCCAAGCGGACACAGCGGGGCATTTGAATGAAAAACTGTTTTTT	-	TRBJ1-4	-	TRBV4-1
CASSPLGNEQFF	TGTGCCAGCAGCCCCCTCGGCAATGAGCAGTTCTTC	-	TRBJ2-1	-	TRBV7-2
CASIKDWTGLFNEQYF	TGTGCCAGCATCAAAGATTGGACAGGCCTCTTTAACGAGCAGTACTTC	TRBD1	TRBJ2-7	-	TRBV7-8
CASSQGGGSGQYF	TGTGCCAGCAGCCAAGGAGGGGGAAGCGGCCAGTACTTC	-	TRBJ2-7	-	TRBV14
CASSLTSGGADTQYF	TGTGCCAGCAGCCTGACTAGCGGGGGGGCGGATACGCAGTATTTT	TRBD2	TRBJ2-3	-	TRBV7-9
CASSLQRTGGLIQPQHF	TGTGCCAGCAGCTTACAACGTACAGGGGGCTTGATTCAGCCCCAGCATTTT	TRBD1	TRBJ1-5	-	TRBV7-2
CASRWGTGVNQPQHF	TGTGCCAGTAGATGGGGGACAGGGGTCAATCAGCCCCAGCATTTT	TRBD1	TRBJ1-5	-	TRBV19